One and the same sample provided the 13 T cell receptor delta chains below, sequenced in a study of Vδ1+ human thymocytes. The template was reverse-transcribed extracted RNA. Multiplex PCR used pooled V-gene forward primers and a constant-region reverse primer to amplify CDR3s. TCRdb fed the multiplex PCR reads to CATT. This sample yields over 45,000 delta-chain clones, of which approximately 15% are seen a single time; about 0.5% belongs to the top ten. These receptors' antigens are unknown. Whole-study results and caveats: Thymic TRG and TRD repertoires appeared highly polyclonal, with Gaussian CDR3 length distributions.

Sequenced material: Vdelta1+ gamma-delta thymocytes from the thymus. Subset specified: FACS-sorted CD3+ TCRalphabeta- TCRVdelta1+ TCRVdelta2- thymocytes. These TCRs come from a boy under two years old who had congenital heart surgery.

The chain has TRDV1 and TRDJ1; 9 nucleotides line up with TRDD2. Germline assignment: CDR1 TSWWSYY and CDR2 QGS. This CDR3 is 22 amino acids long. The V segment lost 1 base and the J segment 1 base; nucleotides outside the gene matches: 22. For the CDR3, the DNA is TGTGCTCTTGGGGAACGGCCTTCCTACTACCCTTATACGCCCCCCACCACCGATAAACTCATCTTT. It specifies CALGERPSYYPYTPPTTDKLIF.

This clone appeared a few times. The chain links TRDV1 to TRDJ1, with D possibly TRDD2 on 5 matching bases. CDR1 is TSWWSYY, CDR2 QGS, per germline. The length of the CDR3 is 19 residues. V was shortened by 0 bases and J by 7 bases, with 27 bases between the two germline ends. For the CDR3, the DNA is TGTGCTCTTGGGGAACTGGGCCACCCCTGCCCTCCCTTCTCTGGTAAACTCATCTTT. Protein sequence: CALGELGHPCPPFSGKLIF.

This clone was seen a handful of times. V gene TRDV1 combines with J gene TRDJ1; a weak D match, TRDD2 (5 bases). The germline V and J ends were trimmed by 5 bases and 0 bases, with 16 bases remaining between them. Looked up from germline, CDR1 is TSWWSYY and CDR2 is QGS. The CDR3 loop spans 16 amino acids. The CDR3 DNA is TGTGCTCTTGGGACCACTTTTCCTTCGTACACCGATAAACTCATCTTT. Translation: CALGTTFPSYTDKLIF.

This rearrangement joins TRDV1 to TRDJ1; the D gene could be TRDD2 or TRDD3 (7 bases each). V shed 0 bases and J shed 4 bases, with 24 bases lying between them. Germline V CDR1 and CDR2: TSWWSYY, QGS. CDR3 length: 19 residues. The CDR3 bases are TGTGCTCTTGGGGAACTCCCGCTTTCCTACGGGGGATCCCACGATAAACTCATCTTT. Translated: CALGELPLSYGGSHDKLIF.

The V and J genes are TRDV1 and TRDJ1, with 13 nucleotides matching TRDD3. From germline, CDR1 is TSWWSYY and CDR2 QGS. The CDR3 is 21 residues long. Germline trimming cut 2 bases from V and 10 bases from J; bases unmatched to any gene: 25. This CDR3 reads CALGEFRTLDTGGYATSALIF. CDR3 sequence (DNA): TGTGCTCTTGGGGAATTCCGTACCCTCGATACTGGGGGATACGCAACCTCTGCACTCATCTTT.

This clone was picked up a small number of times. The rearrangement links TRDV1 to TRDJ1; weak D call: TRDD3 (6 bases). Germline values: CDR1 TSWWSYY, CDR2 QGS. The V end was cut by 7 bases, the J end by 5 bases, with 23 bases between. The CDR3 contains 16 residues. CDR3 protein: CALADWGDPGGDKLIF. The CDR3 DNA is TGTGCTCTTGCTGATTGGGGGGACCCTGGTGGTGATAAACTCATCTTT.

This clone is judged medium-sized (0.01 to 0.1%). The chain uses TRDV2 and TRDJ1; the match to TRDD3 covers 8 bases. The trim removed 0 bases at V and 0 bases at J, leaving 14 bases unmatched. The CDR3 is made up of 19 amino acids. Germline V gene lookup returns CDR1 GEAIGNYY and CDR2 EKD. The CDR3 bases are TGTGCCTGTGACACCTCGAACGGGACTGGGGGCCCGTACACCGATAAACTCATCTTT. Encoded protein: CACDTSNGTGGPYTDKLIF.

This clone was found a few times. The chain uses TRDV1 and TRDJ1; weak D call: TRDD3 (6 bases). The CDR3 is made up of 22 amino acids. Trimming removed 1 base at V and 0 bases at J, with 30 bases between. Per the germline V gene, CDR1 is TSWWSYY and CDR2 is QGS. The CDR3 spells CALGERPTGTLGITTYTDKLIF. CDR3 bases: TGTGCTCTTGGGGAACGGCCTACCGGTACGCTGGGGATTACTACGTACACCGATAAACTCATCTTT.

The rearrangement uses TRDV1 and TRDJ1; a possible D gene is TRDD3 (10 bases). Germline CDR1 is TSWWSYY and CDR2 is QGS. V was clipped by 5 bases and J by 0 bases, with 37 bases between them. The CDR3 runs to 23 residues. CDR3 bases: TGTGCTCTTGGGAGGTCTCGGTCGGCCTTCCTACAGTACTGGGGGATGTACACCGATAAACTCATCTTT. Residues: CALGRSRSAFLQYWGMYTDKLIF.

For this clone: This sample includes further DNA sequences coding for the same CDR3. V gene TRDV1 combines with J gene TRDJ1, with a weak D call TRDD3 (6 bases). The germline V gene has CDR1 TSWWSYY and CDR2 QGS. V was clipped by 6 bases and J by 1 base, with 18 bases between them. The CDR3 is made up of 16 amino acids. The CDR3 nucleotides read TGTGCTCTTGGAACAGTACTGGGCAGTATCACCGATAAACTCATCTTT. It yields the protein CALGTVLGSITDKLIF.

V gene TRDV1 combines with J gene TRDJ1; D possibly corresponds to TRDD2 (6 bases). Trimming left V 2 bases short and J 5 bases short, with 21 bases between. Germline CDR1 is TSWWSYY and CDR2 is QGS. The CDR3 spans 17 residues. The chain's CDR3 is CALGEINTSYVGDKLIF. The CDR3 DNA reads TGTGCTCTTGGGGAAATCAACACGTCCTACGTGGGGGATAAACTCATCTTT.

This clone was counted a few times. This chain uses TRDV1 with TRDJ1; TRDD3 agrees at 8 bases. Losses at the gene ends were 2 bases for V and 7 bases for J; bases not matched to a gene: 18. Germline V CDR1 and CDR2: TSWWSYY, QGS. CDR3 length equals 18 residues. The CDR3 DNA sequence: TGTGCTCTTGGGGAATTTCGACGGGCGGGGATACTTGAGGCTAAACTCATCTTT. It is translated as CALGEFRRAGILEAKLIF.

The V call is TRDV1, the J call TRDJ1, with D tentatively TRDD3 (5 bases). With 1 base removed from V and 0 bases from J, the gap between germline ends came to 24 bases. The V gene's germline CDR1 is TSWWSYY and CDR2 QGS. The CDR3 length is 20 residues. The CDR3 sequence: CALGERGSCTGKTDTDKLIF. The CDR3 DNA reads TGTGCTCTTGGGGAACGAGGCTCCTGTACTGGTAAAACGGACACCGATAAACTCATCTTT.